Sequencing of this T cell receptor beta chain was carried out in a study of cytotoxic CD8 clonotypes in ibrutinib-treated CLL. Study information: The cohort had about 10 relapsed/refractory and some 16 treatment-naive patients, roughly 17 IGHV unmutated.

General observations from the study: Rising at ibrutinib response, clonality subsequently fell back toward baseline at progression.

The V end was cut by 5 bases, the J end by 2 bases, with 14 bases between. Germline CDR1 reads SGHRS; CDR2 reads YFSETQ. The CDR3 is 14 amino acids. With sequencing, the targeted depth ranged from 1 in 200,000 to 1 in 1 million T cells. Generated by immunoSEQ multiplex PCR, the TCRdb table keeps only in-frame clones and is missing some. The data show more than 150,000 clones, approximately 72% seen once. Concerning this clone itself: Its specificity is unknown.

The chain uses TRBV5-1 and TRBJ2-7; D possibly matches TRBD1 or TRBD2 (5 bases each). The TCR originated in a human donor with chronic lymphocytic leukemia. This specimen consisted of PBMCs, obtained after 24 months of ibrutinib treatment. The chain's CDR3 is CASSPRDGTYEQYF. The CDR3 nucleotides are TGCGCCAGCAGTCCTCGGGACGGCACCTACGAGCAGTACTTC.